This T cell receptor beta chain derives from a study of T-cell reconstitution after alpha-beta-depleted transplantation in children. This clonotype occurred many times. As it was prepared, the TCRbeta library received unique molecular identifiers. TCRdb re-analysed the PCR reads in MiXCR, keeping a single row per CDR3 protein. This table holds 580,000 or so distinct CDR3 sequences, roughly 23% found once. Germline CDR1 and CDR2: SGHRS and YFSETQ. The CDR3 has 13 residues. Trimming removed 2 bases at V and 2 bases at J, with 8 bases between. This clonotype was obtained from a boy in the first two years of life who had a stem cell transplant for acute myeloid leukemia, so the T cells may come from the graft donor. The gene calls are TRBV5-1 and TRBJ2-7, with D tentatively TRBD1 (6 bases). The sequencing used PBMCs, mostly from graft donor cells, collected 360 days after TCRalphabeta/CD19-depleted stem cell transplant. The CDR3 nucleotides are TGCGCCAGCAGCTTCCAGGGGACCTACGAGCAGTACTTC. It specifies CASSFQGTYEQYF.